This is a list of T cell receptor beta chains from one sample in a study of cytotoxic CD8 clonotypes in ibrutinib-treated CLL. Sequencing was performed with immunoSEQ multiplex PCR; in TCRdb, only in-frame clones are kept and a portion is missing. The data show over 110,000 clones, around 93% seen once. The starting material was PBMCs, obtained after 12 months of ibrutinib treatment. Receptors were obtained from a human donor with chronic lymphocytic leukemia. The CDR3 runs from the conserved cysteine through the conserved F or W. A D gene is named only where the DNA matches it firmly. Size values are once, few and many counts, or a class for expanded clones, and some rows have none.

>TRBJ2-1|NA|TRBV27|NA
CASSLSSNEQFF
TGTGCCAGCAGTTTATCTAGTAATGAGCAGTTCTTC
>TRBJ2-7|TRBD1|TRBV29-1|NA
CSVVGQGLDEQYF
TGCAGCGTTGTCGGACAGGGACTCGACGAGCAGTACTTC
>TRBJ2-2|NA|TRBV6-5|NA
CASSSYFEVGELFF
TGTGCCAGCAGTTCCTATTTTGAGGTCGGGGAGCTGTTTTTT
>TRBJ1-5|NA|TRBV18|NA
CASSVGVEDNQPQHF
TGTGCCAGCTCAGTCGGGGTTGAGGACAATCAGCCCCAGCATTTT
>TRBJ2-1|NA|TRBV28|once
CASSNHRVQALKQFF
TGTGCCAGCAGCAATCACAGGGTTCAAGCACTCAAGCAGTTCTTC
>TRBJ2-7|NA|TRBV19|few
CASSGSWGDEQYF
TGTGCCAGTAGTGGGAGTTGGGGAGACGAGCAGTACTTC
>TRBJ2-3|NA|TRBV5-1|NA
CATPLRGTDTQYF
TGCGCCACTCCACTTAGAGGTACAGATACGCAGTATTTT
>TRBJ2-7|TRBD1|TRBV6-1|NA
CASLPGQGAYEQYF
TGTGCCAGCCTACCGGGACAGGGGGCCTACGAGCAGTACTTC
>TRBJ2-7|NA|TRBV11-2|NA
CASSLDLFREPDYEQYF
TGTGCCAGCAGCTTAGATTTGTTTCGGGAGCCAGACTACGAGCAGTACTTC
>TRBJ2-1|NA|TRBV29-1|NA
CSVERLPNEQFF
TGCAGCGTTGAGAGGCTCCCGAATGAGCAGTTCTTC
>TRBJ1-5|NA|TRBV5-4|once
CASSLTGSNQPQHF
TGTGCCAGCAGCCTGACGGGTAGCAATCAGCCCCAGCATTTT
>TRBJ2-5|NA|TRBV11-1|NA
CASSLGRSEETQYF
TGTGCCAGCAGCTTGGGTAGGAGTGAGGAGACCCAGTACTTC
>TRBJ2-1|TRBD2|TRBV7-8|NA
CASSLASGIPSSYNEQFF
TGTGCCAGCAGCTTAGCTAGCGGGATCCCCAGCTCCTACAATGAGCAGTTCTTC
>TRBJ2-1|TRBD2|TRBV2|NA
CASNPGLAYNEQFF
TGTGCCAGCAACCCGGGACTAGCGTACAATGAGCAGTTCTTC
>TRBJ1-2|NA|TRBV28|NA
CASSSGSYGYTF
TGTGCCAGCAGTTCAGGTAGCTATGGCTACACCTTC
>TRBJ2-1|TRBD1|TRBV23-1|NA
CASSGRLDRGFDEQFF
TGCGCCAGCAGTGGGCGGTTGGACAGGGGGTTCGATGAGCAGTTCTTC
>TRBJ2-5|NA|TRBV28|few
CASSLGREVWGHQETQYF
TGTGCCAGCAGTTTGGGCAGGGAGGTGTGGGGCCACCAAGAGACCCAGTACTTC
>TRBJ2-3|TRBD2|TRBV7-9|NA
CASSSGTSGTTDTQYF
TGTGCCAGCAGCTCCGGGACTAGCGGTACTACAGATACGCAGTATTTT
>TRBJ2-3|TRBD2|TRBV29-1|NA
CSVEDPPGGHTDTQYF
TGCAGCGTTGAAGACCCACCGGGAGGTCACACAGATACGCAGTATTTT
>TRBJ2-1|TRBD2|TRBV25-1|NA
CASSSGLAGYNEQFF
TGTGCCAGCAGCTCGGGACTAGCGGGTTACAATGAGCAGTTCTTC
>TRBJ2-1|TRBD2|TRBV9|NA
CASSVVSSGYYNEQFF
TGTGCCAGCAGCGTAGTATCTAGCGGTTATTACAATGAGCAGTTCTTC
>TRBJ2-7|TRBD2|TRBV5-1|NA
CASSLASGRAEQYF
TGCGCCAGCAGCTTGGCTAGCGGGAGGGCCGAGCAGTACTTC
>TRBJ2-7|TRBD1|TRBV7-2|NA
CASSLGTGFSYEQYF
TGTGCCAGCAGCTTAGGGACAGGGTTCTCCTACGAGCAGTACTTC
>TRBJ2-1|NA|TRBV4-2|NA
CASSQDLGREQFF
TGTGCCAGCAGCCAAGATCTGGGCCGTGAGCAGTTCTTC
>TRBJ2-6|NA|TRBV9|NA
CASSVVGPGGSGANVLTF
TGTGCCAGCAGCGTAGTCGGTCCGGGTGGTTCTGGGGCCAACGTCCTGACTTTC
>TRBJ1-2|TRBD1|TRBV28|NA
CASSRTGRGYTF
TGTGCCAGCAGCCGGACAGGACGTGGCTACACCTTC
>TRBJ1-2|NA|TRBV6-5|NA
CASRKSGDLVGYTF
TGTGCCAGCAGAAAATCAGGGGATCTGGTCGGCTACACCTTC
>TRBJ2-1|NA|TRBV15|NA
CATSSTTGPIYNEQFF
TGTGCCACCAGCAGCACCACAGGGCCCATATACAATGAGCAGTTCTTC
>TRBJ2-7|TRBD2|TRBV28|NA
CASSLWTSGGQGEQYF
TGTGCCAGCAGTTTGTGGACTAGCGGGGGACAAGGCGAGCAGTACTTC
>TRBJ2-7|TRBD2|TRBV28|NA
CASSFGTNSYEQYF
TGTGCCAGCAGTTTTGGGACTAACTCCTACGAGCAGTACTTC
>TRBJ2-3|TRBD1|TRBV6-5|NA
CASSYSGTGGPDTQYF
TGTGCCAGCAGTTACTCCGGGACAGGGGGCCCAGATACGCAGTATTTT
>TRBJ1-5|NA|TRBV7-9|NA
CASSSDRVQPQHF
TGTGCCAGCAGCTCGGATCGGGTTCAGCCCCAGCATTTT
>TRBJ2-1|TRBD2|TRBV9|NA
CASSQGLAGGSAEQFF
TGTGCCAGCAGCCAGGGACTAGCGGGAGGATCCGCTGAGCAGTTCTTC
>TRBJ1-3|NA|TRBV9|NA
CASSGRTASGNTIYF
TGTGCCAGCAGCGGACGGACAGCTTCTGGAAACACCATATATTTT
>TRBJ2-3|TRBD2|TRBV30|NA
CAWSVRSGGLAGEGDTQYF
TGTGCCTGGAGTGTACGTTCGGGGGGCCTAGCGGGAGAGGGAGATACGCAGTATTTT
>TRBJ1-3|NA|TRBV7-3|NA
CASSSGGAGNTIYF
TGTGCCAGCAGCTCCGGGGGGGCTGGAAACACCATATATTTT
>TRBJ2-6|NA|TRBV25-1|NA
CASRRSSGANVLTF
TGTGCCAGCCGAAGGAGCTCTGGGGCCAACGTCCTGACTTTC
>TRBJ2-1|NA|TRBV18|NA
CASSQDGYNEQFF
TGTGCCAGCTCACAGGACGGATACAATGAGCAGTTCTTC
>TRBJ1-2|NA|TRBV5-8|NA
CASSLAGSRGSAGYGYTF
TGTGCCAGCAGCTTGGCCGGATCGCGGGGATCAGCGGGCTATGGCTACACCTTC
>TRBJ2-5|NA|TRBV11-2|NA
CASSLGTGRQETQYF
TGTGCCAGCAGCTTGGGAACGGGACGGCAAGAGACCCAGTACTTC
>TRBJ2-1|NA|TRBV7-2|NA
CASTEGPLAATDEQFF
TGTGCCAGCACCGAGGGACCCCTAGCAGCCACGGATGAGCAGTTCTTC
>TRBJ2-2|TRBD1|TRBV5-1|once
CASSVQGANTGELFF
TGCGCCAGCAGCGTCCAGGGGGCCAACACCGGGGAGCTGTTTTTT
>TRBJ1-1|NA|TRBV19|NA
CASSRVSANTEAFF
TGTGCCAGTAGTAGGGTTTCAGCGAACACTGAAGCTTTCTTT
>TRBJ2-1|NA|TRBV28|NA
CASSFGYNEQFF
TGTGCCAGCAGTTTCGGCTACAATGAGCAGTTCTTC
>TRBJ2-3|NA|TRBV11-3|NA
CASSFGHPETQYF
TGTGCCAGCAGCTTCGGCCACCCTGAGACGCAGTATTTT